The clone carrying this T cell receptor beta chain was picked up a small number of times. The target antigen is unknown. Repertoires were generated with immunoSEQ multiplex PCR, while TCRdb's copy carries only in-frame clones and drops some. The sample includes around 2,200 clones, around 69% of them seen just once. This record comes from a study of T cells in tumors after PD-1 blockade. Study-wide findings and caveats: Peripheral recruitment is suggested, as some novel exhausted tumor clones were in pre-treatment blood.

This TCR came from a human donor with basal cell carcinoma. This material consisted of tumor tissue, taken after anti-PD-1 treatment.

CDR3 loop: CASSLAGGSHYNEQFF. In DNA form, the CDR3 reads TGTGCCAGCAGCCTAGCCGGCGGTTCCCACTACAATGAGCAGTTCTTC. The chain employs TRBV9 and TRBJ2-1, with a possible D match to TRBD2 (5 bases). Germline assignment: CDR1 SGDLS and CDR2 YYNGEE. The CDR3 is 16 residues long. V was cut by 4 bases and J by 3 bases, with 17 bases left in between.